Here is one TCR beta chain with its context. Its antigen is not known. These data come from a study of identical twins. Carrying unique molecular identifiers, the cDNA also gained a universal primer site through template switching. TCRdb reprocessed the 5' RACE reads via MiXCR and lists one record per CDR3 protein. The sample comprises a few hundred thousand distinct CDR3 sequences, just under 10% of which are singletons, and roughly 3% rests with the top ten. General study findings and limits: Zero-insertion findings could be partly confounded by invariant cells (MAIT and iNKT cells). Clonotypes of the beta chain that were abundant in cord blood carried fewer insertions (memory repertoires showed none).

Trimming took 3 bases from V and 0 from J, leaving 12 bases between them. Looked up from germline, CDR1 is DFQATT and CDR2 is SNEGSKA (reference sequence). The CDR3 has 14 amino acids. This same sample was also taken into another study, of yellow fever vaccine responses in identical twins.

The chain uses TRBV20-1 and TRBJ2-7; D not resolved. The TCR comes from a woman in her late teens or twenties in good health. The source material was PBMCs. CDR3 DNA: TGCAGTGCTAGCCCGATAGGTACCTCCTACGAGCAGTACTTC. Protein sequence: CSASPIGTSYEQYF.